A selection of T cell receptor beta chains follows, all from one sample in a study of T-cell memory formation after mild COVID-19. TCRdb recomputed calls from the 5' RACE reads with MiXCR, one row per CDR3 protein. The sample lists 300,000 to 350,000 distinct CDR3 sequences, 13% occurring once. Sequencing was carried out using PBMCs or a T cell subset sorted from them (not recorded which). These receptors were obtained from a man younger than 30 who had mild COVID-19 (a few samples of this study predate the infection). Cell type and time point are not known. Both conserved end residues are part of each CDR3. D genes are given only for firm matches. Size is omitted from some rows. Given values are once, few, many or a class for expanded clones.

cdr3_nt,cdr3_aa,v_call,j_call,d_call,clone_size,cdr3_length
TGTGCCAGTAATCGGGGAGGCTATGGCTACACCTTC,CASNRGGYGYTF,TRBV9,TRBJ1-2,-,many,12
TGCGCCAGCAGCCAGTGGTCGGGGCGGCCCCAGCATTTT,CASSQWSGRPQHF,TRBV5-1,TRBJ1-5,-,-,13
TGCGCCAGCAGCGTGGTCGGGACAGGAAGCACAGATACGCAGTATTTT,CASSVVGTGSTDTQYF,TRBV5-1,TRBJ2-3,TRBD1,many,16
TGTGCCAGCAGTCCACCTACGAGGGTGGGCACTGAAGCTTTCTTT,CASSPPTRVGTEAFF,TRBV28,TRBJ1-1,-,few,15
TGTGCCAGCAGCGACAGGGCTAGTAATTCACCCCTCCACTTT,CASSDRASNSPLHF,TRBV27,TRBJ1-6,TRBD1,few,14
TGTGCCAGCAGTTATTCATCTGGGATCTACGAGCAGTACTTC,CASSYSSGIYEQYF,TRBV6-5,TRBJ2-7,-,few,14
TGTGCCACCAGCAGAGTGGCATGGAGGGACAATGAGCAGTTCTTC,CATSRVAWRDNEQFF,TRBV15,TRBJ2-1,-,few,15
TGCGCCAGCAGCCAAAGAGGTGGGGCTCAAGAGACCCAGTACTTC,CASSQRGGAQETQYF,TRBV4-3,TRBJ2-5,-,few,15
TGTGCCAGCAGCCCAACAAGGGACAGCCTGAACACTGAAGCTTTCTTT,CASSPTRDSLNTEAFF,TRBV13,TRBJ1-1,TRBD1,few,16
TGCGCCAGCAGCTTGGGGGGTGTTGACTATGGCTACACCTTC,CASSLGGVDYGYTF,TRBV5-1,TRBJ1-2,-,few,14
TGTGCCAGCAGTGAAGGAGGCAGGGGTAACTATGGCTACACCTTC,CASSEGGRGNYGYTF,TRBV25-1,TRBJ1-2,-,-,15
TGTGCCAGCAGCCGGACCGTGAATCAGCCCCAGCATTTT,CASSRTVNQPQHF,TRBV6-6,TRBJ1-5,-,-,13
TGCGCCAGCAGCCGAGAAGGATTGGGACAGTCAGTCTATGGCTACACCTTC,CASSREGLGQSVYGYTF,TRBV4-1,TRBJ1-2,TRBD1,-,17
TGTGCCAGCAGTCCGGGACAACGGCCGAGTGAGCAGTTCTTC,CASSPGQRPSEQFF,TRBV12-3/TRBV12-4,TRBJ2-1,-,-,14
TGTGCCAGCAGCTATGGGACAGGGGGCGCGACTGAAGCTTTCTTT,CASSYGTGGATEAFF,TRBV6-5,TRBJ1-1,TRBD1,-,15
TGCGCCAGCAGCTTGGCCGTCGCAGGCGATGGTTCACCCCTCCACTTT,CASSLAVAGDGSPLHF,TRBV5-1,TRBJ1-6,-,many,16
TGTGCCAGCAGCCTGGGGGGGCCCCAGTACTTC,CASSLGGPQYF,TRBV7-2,TRBJ2-5,-,-,11
TGTGCCAGCAGCCCCCCGCGGGACAGGGGGGCCTACGAGCAGTACTTC,CASSPPRDRGAYEQYF,TRBV7-6,TRBJ2-7,TRBD1,few,16
TGTGCCAGCAGCTTGGGACAGGGAAACATTCAGTACTTC,CASSLGQGNIQYF,TRBV5-4,TRBJ2-4,TRBD1,many,13
TGTGCCAGCAGGCCTAGGCCAGGGAGGACCGGGGAGCTGTTTTTT,CASRPRPGRTGELFF,TRBV6-5,TRBJ2-2,-,-,15
TGTGCCAGCTCTCCCGACAGTCCTATTACCTACGAGCAGTACTTC,CASSPDSPITYEQYF,TRBV18,TRBJ2-7,-,few,15
TGCAGCGCCTACGGGAATCCCTACGAGCAGTACTTC,CSAYGNPYEQYF,TRBV29-1,TRBJ2-7,-,few,12
TGTGCCAGCAGTGGCATTGGTGTGTTAGGAGCTTTCTTT,CASSGIGVLGAFF,TRBV12-3/TRBV12-4,TRBJ1-1,-,-,13
TGTGCCAGCAGTGCTCGAGTGGGACAGGCCCTAGCGGGGGTCTCTTTCGAGTCCTACAATGAGCAGTTCTTC,CASSARVGQALAGVSFESYNEQFF,TRBV6-2/TRBV6-3,TRBJ2-1,TRBD2,many,24
TGTGCCAGTAGCCGCGGGATGGACGAGCAGTACTTC,CASSRGMDEQYF,TRBV19,TRBJ2-7,-,many,12
TGTGCCAGCAGCCCCACGACAGGCCTCCGTGGCACCGGGGAGCTGTTTTTT,CASSPTTGLRGTGELFF,TRBV11-2,TRBJ2-2,-,-,17
TGCGCCAGCAGCCCCCAGCTGAGTGGAAACACCATATATTTT,CASSPQLSGNTIYF,TRBV4-3,TRBJ1-3,-,few,14
TGTGCCAGCAGCCACAGACAGGCTGGGGCCAAAAACATTCAGTACTTC,CASSHRQAGAKNIQYF,TRBV14,TRBJ2-4,-,few,16
TGTGCCAGCAGCATATCTAGCGGGGGGATTACGTCCTACGAGCAGTACTTC,CASSISSGGITSYEQYF,TRBV7-9,TRBJ2-7,TRBD2,few,17
TGCGCCAGCAGCCAAGAAAACTCACAGGGGACCCAGTACTTC,CASSQENSQGTQYF,TRBV4-1,TRBJ2-5,-,-,14
TGTGCCAGCAGCCAAGAAGGTGGAGCGGCGACCCAGTACTTC,CASSQEGGAATQYF,TRBV4-2,TRBJ2-5,-,-,14
TGTGCCAGCAGCTCGACAGGGAACTCTGGGGCCAACGTCCTGACTTTC,CASSSTGNSGANVLTF,TRBV5-4,TRBJ2-6,TRBD1,few,16
TGTGCCAGCAGTTACACCGGGACAGGGGTCCATTTT,CASSYTGTGVHF,TRBV6-2/TRBV6-3,TRBJ1-5,TRBD1,-,12
TGTGCCAGCAGCGACGTGTGGGGGCATTCACCCCTCCACTTT,CASSDVWGHSPLHF,TRBV5-8,TRBJ1-6,-,-,14
TGCAGTGCTAGAGATCACGTGAACCCTGAAGCTTTCTTT,CSARDHVNPEAFF,TRBV20-1,TRBJ1-1,-,few,13
TGTGCCAGCAGCTCTCCCGGGACCCGGACCTCCTACGAGCAGTACTTC,CASSSPGTRTSYEQYF,TRBV28,TRBJ2-7,-,-,16
TGTGCCATCAGTATTTCAGGGATGAACACTGAAGCTTTCTTT,CAISISGMNTEAFF,TRBV10-3,TRBJ1-1,-,-,14
TGTGCCAGCACCTCTGAGCGGGACAGCTCGGGAGCTTTCTTT,CASTSERDSSGAFF,TRBV2,TRBJ1-1,TRBD1,few,14
TGTGCCACCAGCAGAGGGGAAAGGGGACAAGAGACCCAGTACTTC,CATSRGERGQETQYF,TRBV15,TRBJ2-5,-,few,15
TGTGCCAGCAGCTTAGTTGCAGGGGCGTGGGCCAACGTCCTGACTTTC,CASSLVAGAWANVLTF,TRBV11-2,TRBJ2-6,-,-,16
TGTGCCAGCAGCCTCTTAAGGGAGTTCAATCAGCCCCAGCATTTT,CASSLLREFNQPQHF,TRBV7-8,TRBJ1-5,-,few,15
TGTGCCAGCAGCTTAGGAAGAAGTAATGAAAAACTGTTTTTT,CASSLGRSNEKLFF,TRBV11-2,TRBJ1-4,-,few,14
TGCAGTGCTAGAGTCCAGTCCTACGAGCAGTACTTC,CSARVQSYEQYF,TRBV20-1,TRBJ2-7,-,-,12
TGTGCCAGCAGCTGGGGCGCGAGGGGTAATGAGCAGTTCTTC,CASSWGARGNEQFF,TRBV7-3,TRBJ2-1,-,-,14
TGCGCCAGCAGCCAACCGACGGGGGGCACTGAAGCTTTCTTT,CASSQPTGGTEAFF,TRBV4-1,TRBJ1-1,-,many,14
TGTGCCAGCGGGGGCCCCATGAACACTGAAGCTTTCTTT,CASGGPMNTEAFF,TRBV6-2/TRBV6-3,TRBJ1-1,-,-,13
TGTGCCAGCAGTTTGGGACAGGGCCTATTCGTCCACGGCTACACCTTC,CASSLGQGLFVHGYTF,TRBV12-3/TRBV12-4,TRBJ1-2,TRBD1,-,16
TGTGCCAGCAGCCCGGACAGGGGAACCTATGGCTACACCTTC,CASSPDRGTYGYTF,TRBV7-2,TRBJ1-2,TRBD1,many,14
TGTGCCAGCAGTGGCCCCGCCACGGAAGAGACCCAGTACTTC,CASSGPATEETQYF,TRBV11-1,TRBJ2-5,-,few,14
TGTGCCAGCTCACCACGAGTGGGGCCTGGGGCCAACGTCCTGACTTTC,CASSPRVGPGANVLTF,TRBV18,TRBJ2-6,-,-,16
TGCAGCGTTGAAGAATGGAGGGCCTATGGCTACACCTTC,CSVEEWRAYGYTF,TRBV29-1,TRBJ1-2,-,few,13
TGCGCCAGCAGCTTAACACCTAGCGGGCGGCGGAATGAGCAGTTCTTC,CASSLTPSGRRNEQFF,TRBV5-1,TRBJ2-1,TRBD2,-,16
TGTGCCATCAGTGACGAAGAGACCCAGTACTTC,CAISDEETQYF,TRBV10-3,TRBJ2-5,-,few,11
TGCAGTGCTAGCCCCGCTTACTCGAACACTGAAGCTTTCTTT,CSASPAYSNTEAFF,TRBV20-1,TRBJ1-1,-,few,14
TGCAGTGCTAAATGGACCGGGGAGCTGTTTTTT,CSAKWTGELFF,TRBV20-1,TRBJ2-2,-,-,11
TGCAGTGCTCGTTCCGGGACAGGGGTCAATCAGCCCCAGCATTTT,CSARSGTGVNQPQHF,TRBV20-1,TRBJ1-5,TRBD1,-,15
TGTGCCAGCAGGCAAGCGGACGAGCTGAACACTGAAGCTTTCTTT,CASRQADELNTEAFF,TRBV11-2,TRBJ1-1,-,few,15
TGTGCCAGTAGTGAGGGGATGAACTATGGCTACACCTTC,CASSEGMNYGYTF,TRBV19,TRBJ1-2,-,-,13
TGTGCCAGCAGGGGAATCAGGGAACTGTTTTTT,CASRGIRELFF,TRBV28,TRBJ1-4,-,-,11
TGTGCCAGCAGTGAGCGGGGGGGCCGGGTTGGGGCGCAGTATTTT,CASSERGGRVGAQYF,TRBV6-1,TRBJ2-3,TRBD2,-,15